Listed below are T cell receptor beta chains from one sample, sequenced in a study of low-dose radiotherapy and immunotherapy resistance in tumors. TCRdb analysed the reads with MiXCR anew, one entry per CDR3 protein. The profile covers tens of thousands of distinct CDR3 sequences, with 18% appearing a single time and approximately 2.8% taken by the ten largest. The sample in question was PBMCs, obtained before treatment. The source of these receptors is a male donor with prostate cancer. Each CDR3 is given with its conserved first and last residue. D genes are given only for firm matches. Clone size is not always given. Where it is, it says once, few, many or a class for expanded clones.

size	V	J	D	CDR3	DNA
-	TRBV5-1	TRBJ2-5	-	CASSLAQGGEETQYF	TGCGCCAGCAGCTTGGCCCAGGGGGGGGAAGAGACCCAGTACTTC
many	TRBV19	TRBJ1-5	-	CASGGAGDQPQHF	TGTGCCAGTGGGGGGGCGGGCGATCAGCCCCAGCATTTT
many	TRBV25-1	TRBJ2-5	-	CASRTGEETQYF	TGTGCCAGCAGGACAGGCGAAGAGACCCAGTACTTC
-	TRBV5-4	TRBJ2-1	-	CASSLQGTHNEQFF	TGTGCCAGCAGCTTACAGGGAACCCACAATGAGCAGTTCTTC
-	TRBV2	TRBJ2-3	TRBD2	CASTARAAPWRGVRDTQYF	TGTGCCAGCACGGCTCGGGCCGCTCCGTGGCGGGGGGTACGAGATACGCAGTATTTT
many	TRBV15	TRBJ1-6	-	CATSHGRTSPLHF	TGTGCCACCAGCCACGGACGGACTTCACCCCTCCACTTT
many	TRBV29-1	TRBJ1-5	TRBD1	CSVRGTANQPQHF	TGCAGCGTTCGCGGGACAGCTAATCAGCCCCAGCATTTT
many	TRBV6-5	TRBJ2-7	TRBD1	CASSRRPQGAPGEQYF	TGTGCCAGCAGCCGTCGTCCTCAGGGGGCGCCAGGAGAGCAGTACTTC
many	TRBV6-5	TRBJ1-1	-	CASSHRTIAEAFF	TGTGCCAGCAGCCATAGGACAATCGCTGAAGCTTTCTTT
many	TRBV5-1	TRBJ2-1	TRBD1	CASSFGTGGRNEQFF	TGCGCCAGCAGCTTCGGGACAGGGGGCCGGAATGAGCAGTTCTTC
many	TRBV12-5	TRBJ1-4	-	CASANRLGTEKLFF	TGTGCTAGTGCCAACAGACTCGGCACCGAAAAACTGTTTTTT
many	TRBV12-3/TRBV12-4	TRBJ2-5	-	CASSRQGGSGETQYF	TGTGCCAGCAGTAGACAGGGCGGGAGTGGGGAGACCCAGTACTTC
-	TRBV12-3/TRBV12-4	TRBJ2-3	-	CASSLVARPSDTQYF	TGTGCCAGCAGTCTCGTAGCGAGACCATCAGATACGCAGTATTTT
few	TRBV7-2	TRBJ2-1	TRBD2	CASSSGTSLFHEQFF	TGTGCCAGCAGCTCCGGGACTAGTCTGTTCCATGAGCAGTTCTTC
many	TRBV10-2	TRBJ2-7	TRBD2	CASSTGTSGGPTQAEQYF	TGCGCCAGCAGCACCGGGACTAGCGGGGGGCCGACCCAAGCCGAGCAGTACTTC
many	TRBV12-3/TRBV12-4	TRBJ1-1	-	CASRQGSVEAFF	TGTGCCAGCAGACAAGGGTCCGTGGAAGCTTTCTTT
many	TRBV20-1	TRBJ1-1	-	CSASSSRTEAFF	TGCAGTGCCAGTTCTAGCCGGACTGAAGCTTTCTTT
many	TRBV5-1	TRBJ2-1	-	CASSLGSRGTYNEQFF	TGCGCCAGCAGCTTGGGGTCTCGAGGGACTTACAATGAGCAGTTCTTC
many	TRBV11-2	TRBJ2-2	-	CASSSRTADGELFF	TGTGCCAGCAGCTCCCGGACAGCAGACGGGGAGCTGTTTTTT
once	TRBV29-1	TRBJ2-2	-	CSVGSSNANTGELFF	TGCAGCGTTGGAAGTAGTAACGCGAACACCGGGGAGCTGTTTTTT
many	TRBV10-3	TRBJ2-1	-	CAIRGGNEQFF	TGTGCCATCAGGGGGGGAAATGAGCAGTTCTTC
many	TRBV20-1	TRBJ1-4	TRBD1	CSARDPQGAGEKLFF	TGCAGTGCTAGAGATCCACAGGGGGCGGGTGAAAAACTGTTTTTT
many	TRBV29-1	TRBJ2-5	-	CSVEHSAKETQYF	TGCAGCGTTGAACACTCCGCCAAAGAGACCCAGTACTTC
many	TRBV2	TRBJ2-3	-	CASRELTDTQYF	TGTGCCAGCAGGGAACTCACAGATACGCAGTATTTT
many	TRBV20-1	TRBJ2-2	-	CSASEANRYTGELFF	TGCAGTGCTAGTGAGGCCAACCGCTACACCGGGGAGCTGTTTTTT
-	TRBV7-2	TRBJ1-1	-	CASSTTWNTEAFF	TGTGCCAGCAGCACTACCTGGAACACTGAAGCTTTCTTT
once	TRBV4-2	TRBJ2-4	-	CASSQETQRQNIQYF	TGTGCCAGCAGCCAAGAAACCCAGAGACAAAACATTCAGTACTTC
many	TRBV5-1	TRBJ1-6	-	CASSLEGTYNSPLHF	TGCGCCAGCAGCTTGGAAGGGACCTATAATTCACCCCTCCACTTT
many	TRBV5-4	TRBJ2-7	-	CASSLGTAGSSYEQYF	TGTGCCAGCAGCTTGGGGACAGCGGGGAGCTCCTACGAGCAGTACTTC
many	TRBV20-1	TRBJ2-2	-	CSASGGPANTGELFF	TGCAGTGCTAGCGGGGGGCCAGCGAACACCGGGGAGCTGTTTTTT
many	TRBV11-3	TRBJ2-1	-	CASSSRVSSYNEQFF	TGTGCCAGCAGCTCTCGGGTTAGCTCCTACAATGAGCAGTTCTTC
-	TRBV19	TRBJ1-5	-	CASSMVQPGGNQPQHF	TGTGCCAGTAGTATGGTTCAGCCAGGAGGCAATCAGCCCCAGCATTTT
-	TRBV5-1	TRBJ1-2	TRBD1	CASSRGGTGDYGYTF	TGCGCCAGCAGCCGAGGGGGCACAGGGGATTATGGCTACACCTTC
many	TRBV5-1	TRBJ2-7	-	CASSSQHSRHFYEQYF	TGCGCCAGCAGCAGTCAGCACTCAAGGCACTTCTACGAGCAGTACTTC
many	TRBV5-6	TRBJ2-1	TRBD1	CASSPNDRVDEQFF	TGTGCCAGCAGCCCTAACGACAGGGTCGATGAGCAGTTCTTC
-	TRBV2	TRBJ2-3	TRBD2	CASRGLAGTDTQYF	TGTGCCAGCAGGGGACTAGCGGGCACAGATACGCAGTATTTT
-	TRBV6-2/TRBV6-3	TRBJ2-7	-	CASSLGGPNTGEQYF	TGTGCCAGCAGTCTCGGGGGGCCGAACACCGGGGAGCAGTACTTC
many	TRBV7-2	TRBJ2-7	TRBD1	CASRGYPDRDEQYF	TGTGCCAGCAGGGGGTACCCGGACAGGGACGAGCAGTACTTC
many	TRBV2	TRBJ1-1	-	CASTGGIEAFF	TGTGCCAGTACGGGGGGGATTGAAGCTTTCTTT
-	TRBV5-1	TRBJ1-1	-	CASSFGTGRAEAFF	TGCGCCAGCAGCTTCGGAACAGGGCGAGCTGAAGCTTTCTTT
-	TRBV10-2	TRBJ2-2	-	CASSGREPGELFF	TGCGCCAGCAGTGGCAGGGAACCCGGGGAGCTGTTTTTT
many	TRBV9	TRBJ2-3	TRBD1	CASREDRGLGDTQYF	TGTGCCAGCAGAGAGGACAGGGGGCTTGGAGATACGCAGTATTTT
many	TRBV20-1	TRBJ1-2	-	CSARTRADYGYTF	TGCAGTGCACGGACACGGGCGGACTATGGCTACACCTTC
many	TRBV4-2	TRBJ2-7	-	CASSQDSYEQYF	TGTGCCAGCAGCCAGGATTCCTACGAGCAGTACTTC
-	TRBV13	TRBJ2-1	TRBD2	CASSLLGGRVYNEQFF	TGTGCCAGCAGCTTATTGGGGGGGAGGGTTTACAATGAGCAGTTCTTC
many	TRBV18	TRBJ1-1	-	CASSPTTTGIEAFF	TGTGCCAGCTCACCAACTACTACAGGGATTGAAGCTTTCTTT
-	TRBV20-1	TRBJ2-7	-	CSAKPSRGGFSMYEQYF	TGCAGTGCTAAGCCGTCGAGGGGGGGGTTCTCGATGTACGAGCAGTACTTC
many	TRBV7-2	TRBJ1-5	-	CASSFGGYNQPQHF	TGTGCCAGCAGCTTCGGGGGTTACAATCAGCCCCAGCATTTT
many	TRBV7-3	TRBJ2-2	-	CASSLTPGYGGELFF	TGTGCCAGCAGCTTAACTCCAGGATACGGCGGGGAGCTGTTTTTT
many	TRBV6-4	TRBJ2-3	-	CASSDPHSGGTDTQYF	TGTGCCAGCAGTGACCCGCACAGTGGTGGCACAGATACGCAGTATTTT
many	TRBV3-1	TRBJ2-1	-	CASSQGSVGAGQFF	TGTGCCAGCAGCCAAGGTTCGGTAGGGGCGGGGCAGTTCTTC
many	TRBV11-2	TRBJ2-5	-	CASSTGTWQETQYF	TGTGCCAGCAGCACGGGGACTTGGCAAGAGACCCAGTACTTC
many	TRBV10-3	TRBJ2-3	-	CAISGGGDGTDTQYF	TGTGCCATCAGTGGAGGAGGGGATGGCACAGATACGCAGTATTTT
many	TRBV5-8	TRBJ2-2	-	CASSLGRSPNTGELFF	TGTGCCAGCAGCTTGGGCCGGAGTCCAAACACCGGGGAGCTGTTTTTT
many	TRBV7-9	TRBJ2-7	TRBD1	CASSPSGPGGLNEQYF	TGTGCCAGCAGCCCAAGTGGGCCAGGGGGTCTCAACGAGCAGTACTTC